These 21 T cell receptor beta chains were all obtained from the same sample, sequenced in a study of blood T cell repertoires in COVID-19. TCRdb keeps only in-frame clones here, not all; method: immunoSEQ multiplex PCR. The repertoire holds roughly 150,000 clones, with around 90% as singletons. Sequences were obtained from peripheral blood. These receptors came from an elderly woman with COVID-19, enrolled during active disease.

A note on this clone: Distinct nucleotide sequences in the sample also encode this CDR3. J is TRBJ2-7 and V is TRBV5-1; maybe TRBD2 (6 bases). The CDR3 runs 14 residues. Per the germline V gene, CDR1 is SGHRS and CDR2 is YFSETQ. V was clipped by 2 bases and J by 1 base, with 10 bases between them. CDR3 nucleotides: TGCGCCAGCAGCTTAAGCGGGTCTTCCTACGAGCAGTACTTC. This translates into CASSLSGSSYEQYF.

The chain has TRBV9 and TRBJ1-4, with D tentatively TRBD1 (5 bases). Germline V lookup: CDR1 SGDLS, CDR2 YYNGEE. The CDR3 covers 14 residues. Trimming left V 2 bases short and J 4 bases short, with 9 bases between. As DNA, the CDR3 is TGTGCCAGCAGCGTGGGGCAGATTAATGAAAAACTGTTTTTT. Translating it yields CASSVGQINEKLFF.

The gene calls are TRBV10-3 and TRBJ1-6; D is possibly TRBD1 (6 bases). Deletions cut 9 bases from V and 6 bases from J, with 12 bases between. Germline CDR1 ENHRY, CDR2 SYGVKD. CDR3 length: 13 amino acids. CDR3 sequence (DNA): TGTGCCATTGCCGGGACAACTAATTCACCCCTCCACTTT. It translates to CAIAGTTNSPLHF.

The chain recombines TRBV29-1 with TRBJ2-1, with unresolved D. Trimming removed 6 bases from V and 0 bases from J, with 9 bases in between. The CDR3 totals 13 residues. Germline lookup yields CDR1 SQVTM and CDR2 ANQGSEA. CDR3 bases: TGCAGCGTGATCGACACCTCCTACAATGAGCAGTTCTTC. This encodes CSVIDTSYNEQFF.

The chain employs TRBV27 and TRBJ1-2, with TRBD1 matching over 9 bases. After removal of 3 bases from V and 7 bases from J, the junction contained 12 bases not matched to a gene. The CDR3 spans 16 residues. Per germline, CDR1 MNHEY and CDR2 SMNVEV (reference sequence). CDR3 in DNA: TGTGCCAGCAGTTTGGCGGTCCGGGACAGGGCTGGTGGCTACACCTTC. It translates to CASSLAVRDRAGGYTF.

There are a few counts of this clone. The V call is TRBV24-1, the J call TRBJ2-3; 11 nucleotides match TRBD2. The CDR3 covers 16 residues. CDR1 and CDR2 from the germline V gene are KGHDR and SFDVKD. V lost 4 bases to trimming and J lost 0 bases; unmatched junction nucleotides: 2. CDR3 bases: TGTGCCACCAGTGACAGGACTAGCGGGAGCACAGATACGCAGTATTTT. The encoded protein is CATSDRTSGSTDTQYF.

In nucleotides, the CDR3 is TGTGCCAGCAGCTACGGACAGTTCCGCTACGAGCAGTACTTC. This encodes CASSYGQFRYEQYF. The chain has TRBV5-4 and TRBJ2-7; possibly TRBD1 for D (6 bases). V lost 3 bases and J lost 3, with 13 bases in between. This CDR3 is built from 14 residues. CDR1 is SGHNT and CDR2 is YYREEE in the germline V gene (reference sequence).

CDR3 coding DNA: TGTGCCAGCAGCTTAGACGCCAAGCCCTACGAGCAGTACTTC. This gives the protein CASSLDAKPYEQYF. The chain links TRBV7-9 to TRBJ2-7; unclear D gene. Germline CDR1 reads SEHNR; CDR2 reads FQNEAQ (reference sequence). V was pared by 1 base and J by 2 bases, with 9 bases between. This CDR3 has 14 residues.

This clone was observed a single time. The V gene is TRBV15, the J gene TRBJ1-1; D ambiguous. Trimming took off 4 bases at V and 5 bases at J, with 11 bases between the two ends. The CDR3 is 13 residues long. Germline V gene lookup returns CDR1 LNHNV and CDR2 YYDKDF (reference sequence). The CDR3 DNA is TGTGCCACCAGCAAAGAACTAGGGACTGAAGCTTTCTTT. Residues: CATSKELGTEAFF.

The chain joins TRBV18 to TRBJ2-2; 10 bases agree with TRBD1. Trimming at V came to 5 bases and at J to 5 bases, leaving 14 bases not matched to a gene. Germline V gene sequence: CDR1 KGHSH, CDR2 LQKENI. This CDR3 spans 18 amino acids. CDR3 sequence (DNA): TGTGCCAGCTCAACGGACAGGGGGAACTACCAGCGGACCGGGGAGCTGTTTTTT. This sequence encodes CASSTDRGNYQRTGELFF.

V usage is TRBV27 and J usage is TRBJ2-7, with 7 bases lining up with TRBD2. Trimming cost V 5 bases and J 4 bases; bases outside gene matches: 8. The V gene's germline CDR1 is MNHEY and CDR2 SMNVEV (reference sequence). The CDR3 is 14 residues long. DNA for the CDR3: TGTGCCAGCAGTATGGGGGGGGTCCAGTACGAGCAGTACTTC. Translated: CASSMGGVQYEQYF.

The chain recombines TRBV25-1 with TRBJ1-5; perhaps TRBD1 as D (5 bases). CDR1 is MGHDK, CDR2 SYGVNS, per germline. The V gene lost 1 base and the J gene lost 7 bases, with 11 bases spanning the gap. The CDR3 has 14 amino acids. The CDR3 sequence is CASSESNPGQPQHF. CDR3 sequence (DNA): TGTGCCAGCAGTGAATCCAACCCAGGGCAGCCCCAGCATTTT.

The chain uses TRBV6-6 and TRBJ2-2; D might be TRBD2 (5 bases). The CDR3 is made up of 17 amino acids. The V gene lost 6 bases and the J gene lost 4 bases, with 21 bases spanning the gap. Germline CDR1 is MNHNY and CDR2 is SVGAGI (reference sequence). The CDR3 region has the DNA TGTGCCAGCAGCCGACAACCCCGGGATAGGGCCACCGGGGAGCTGTTTTTT. Protein: CASSRQPRDRATGELFF.

V usage is TRBV28 and J usage is TRBJ1-5; weak D call: TRBD1 (5 bases). The CDR3 is 13 residues long. The germline CDR1 and CDR2 sequences are MDHEN and SYDVKM. V lost 3 bases and J 4 bases, leaving 7 bases between the germline ends. CDR3 protein: CASSFGGNQPQHF. The CDR3 region has the DNA TGTGCCAGCAGTTTCGGGGGAAATCAGCCCCAGCATTTT.

The rearrangement joins TRBV7-2 to TRBJ2-4, with 10 bases lining up with TRBD1. The CDR3 runs 13 residues. Germline CDR1 reads SGHTA; CDR2 reads FQGNSA. The trim removed 6 bases at V and 7 bases at J, leaving 3 bases unmatched. The CDR3 sequence is CASSPTGGNIQYF. The CDR3 coding sequence is TGTGCCAGCAGTCCGACAGGGGGCAACATTCAGTACTTC.

The chain joins TRBV28 to TRBJ2-3, with a weak D call TRBD2 (6 bases). Trimming cost V 9 bases and J 7 bases, with 17 bases left between them. This CDR3 is 13 amino acids long. Germline CDR1 reads MDHEN; CDR2 reads SYDVKM. CDR3 bases: TGTGCCAGTCCGGGACCCGGGGGAAATACGCAGTATTTT. Translation: CASPGPGGNTQYF.

The chain recombines TRBV9 with TRBJ2-7, with TRBD2 as a possible D gene (5 bases). Germline CDR1 SGDLS, CDR2 YYNGEE. The CDR3 sequence is 15 residues long. Trimming took 0 bases from V and 3 from J, leaving 13 bases between them. The CDR3 sequence: CASSVGVTGNYEQYF. CDR3 nucleotide sequence: TGTGCCAGCAGCGTAGGGGTAACGGGGAACTACGAGCAGTACTTC. The variable domain in full, with the rest retrieved from reference TRBV9 and TRBJ2-7, is DSGVTQTPKHLITATGQRVTLRCSPRSGDLSVYWYQQSLDQGLQFLIQYYNGEERAKGNILERFSAQQFPDLHSELNLSSLELGDSALYFCASSVGVTGNYEQYFGPGTRLTVT.

The rearrangement links TRBV7-2 to TRBJ2-3; 8 bases map to TRBD2. The V gene end was trimmed by 5 bases and the J gene end by 5 bases; junction bases not matched to a gene: 18. CDR1 is SGHTA and CDR2 is FQGNSA in the germline V gene. There are 18 residues in the CDR3. The CDR3 DNA reads as TGTGCCAGCAGCCAACGGTACCGGGAGGGCCATGTGGGAGATACGCAGTATTTT. Translation gives CASSQRYREGHVGDTQYF.

The V and J genes are TRBV11-1 and TRBJ2-7, with no clear D. Between the trimmed V and J ends, which lost 2 bases and 4 bases, there was a span of 6 bases. CDR3 length equals 12 residues. Germline lookup yields CDR1 SGHAT and CDR2 FQDESV (reference sequence). This CDR3 reads CASSLSRYEQYF. CDR3 nucleotide sequence: TGTGCCAGCAGCTTATCCCGTTACGAGCAGTACTTC. Looking up the rest from reference TRBV11-1 and TRBJ2-7 gives the full variable domain: EAEVAQSPRYKITEKSQAVAFWCDPISGHATLYWYRQILGQGPELLVQFQDESVVDDSQLPKDRFSAERLKGVDSTLKIQPAELGDSAMYLCASSLSRYEQYFGPGTRLTVT.

This clone has just one count. The chain joins TRBV14 to TRBJ1-1; D perhaps matches TRBD1 (5 bases). Trimming pared 4 bases from V and 11 bases from J, leaving 20 bases between. Germline CDR1 SGHDN, CDR2 FVKESK. This CDR3 has 14 amino acids. CDR3 protein: CASSPLLGVNGAFF. The CDR3 coding sequence is TGTGCCAGCAGCCCGTTATTAGGGGTTAATGGGGCTTTCTTT.

The chain couples TRBV6-5 to TRBJ1-2; tentatively, D is TRBD1 (5 bases). This CDR3 has 13 amino acids. Germline V gene data show CDR1 as MNHEY and CDR2 as SVGAGI. V shed 5 bases and J shed 2 bases, with 9 bases lying between them. CDR3 protein: CASSRQGNYGYTF. In DNA form, the CDR3 reads TGTGCCAGCAGTCGGCAGGGCAACTATGGCTACACCTTC.